These T cell receptor beta chains were read from a single sample in a study of OX40 agonist ivuxolimab in advanced cancers. Assay: immunoSEQ multiplex PCR; the TCRdb copy retains only in-frame clones and omits some. The data show fewer than 90,000 clones, roughly 90% seen once. The specimen comprised CD4+ or CD8+ T cells sorted from blood, sampled in a trial of the OX40 agonist ivuxolimab. The receptors derive from an adult with an advanced solid tumor such as melanoma, head and neck, liver or kidney cancer. Each CDR3 is given with its conserved first and last residue. The order of the fields is J gene, V gene, clone size, D gene, CDR3 protein, CDR3 DNA. A D gene is named only where the DNA matches it firmly. Size is omitted from some rows. Given values are once, few, many or a class for expanded clones.

J: TRBJ1-2; V: TRBV27; size: NA; D: NA; CDR3: CASSLFLGSGYGYTF; DNA: TGTGCCAGCAGTTTATTTCTGGGATCTGGGTATGGCTACACCTTC
J: TRBJ2-7; V: TRBV6-1; size: NA; D: NA; CDR3: CASSEGSYEQYF; DNA: TGTGCCAGCAGTGAAGGGTCCTACGAGCAGTACTTC
J: TRBJ2-1; V: TRBV9; size: NA; D: NA; CDR3: CASSVVGSNNEQFF; DNA: TGTGCCAGCAGCGTAGTCGGGAGCAACAATGAGCAGTTCTTC
J: TRBJ1-2; V: TRBV19; size: NA; D: NA; CDR3: CASQDQAGRNYGYTF; DNA: TGTGCCAGTCAGGACCAGGCAGGGAGGAACTATGGCTACACCTTC
J: TRBJ2-7; V: TRBV28; size: NA; D: NA; CDR3: CASSFFLRGENEQYF; DNA: TGTGCCAGCAGTTTTTTCCTACGAGGGGAAAACGAGCAGTACTTC
J: TRBJ2-1; V: TRBV5-4; size: NA; D: TRBD2; CDR3: CASSSAGGAYNEQFF; DNA: TGTGCCAGCAGCTCGGCCGGGGGGGCGTACAATGAGCAGTTCTTC
J: TRBJ2-7; V: TRBV28; size: once; D: NA; CDR3: CASSLLSSEQYF; DNA: TGTGCCAGCAGTTTACTCTCTAGTGAGCAGTACTTC
J: TRBJ2-7; V: TRBV5-4; size: NA; D: NA; CDR3: CASSLELGEQYF; DNA: TGTGCCAGCAGCTTGGAATTAGGCGAGCAGTACTTC
J: TRBJ1-4; V: TRBV6-1; size: NA; D: NA; CDR3: CASSERVGGQEKLFF; DNA: TGTGCCAGCAGTGAAAGGGTTGGGGGCCAAGAAAAACTGTTTTTT
J: TRBJ2-2; V: TRBV19; size: once; D: TRBD2; CDR3: CASSITSGEKTGELFF; DNA: TGTGCCAGTAGTATCACCAGCGGGGAGAAAACCGGGGAGCTGTTTTTT
J: TRBJ2-2; V: TRBV2; size: few; D: NA; CDR3: CASSERAGGELFF; DNA: TGTGCCAGCAGTGAGAGGGCGGGCGGGGAGCTGTTTTTT
J: TRBJ2-2; V: TRBV28; size: NA; D: NA; CDR3: CASSSGGLTGELFF; DNA: TGTGCCAGCAGTTCAGGCGGGCTTACAGGGGAGCTGTTTTTT
J: TRBJ1-5; V: TRBV6-5; size: NA; D: NA; CDR3: CASRPGGLPYQPQHF; DNA: TGTGCCAGCAGACCCGGGGGGCTGCCTTATCAGCCCCAGCATTTT
J: TRBJ2-7; V: TRBV4-3; size: NA; D: TRBD2; CDR3: CASSQTAGVGEQYF; DNA: TGCGCCAGCAGCCAAACCGCGGGAGTAGGGGAGCAGTACTTC
J: TRBJ2-6; V: TRBV11-3; size: NA; D: TRBD1; CDR3: CASSGQGFLSGANVLTF; DNA: TGTGCCAGCAGCGGACAGGGCTTCCTTTCTGGGGCCAACGTCCTGACTTTC
J: TRBJ2-3; V: TRBV25-1; size: NA; D: NA; CDR3: CASRPLGGTDTQYF; DNA: TGTGCCAGCAGGCCTTTAGGGGGCACAGATACGCAGTATTTT
J: TRBJ1-2; V: TRBV28; size: once; D: NA; CDR3: CASDKLNYGYTF; DNA: TGTGCCAGCGATAAGCTTAACTATGGCTACACCTTC
J: TRBJ1-1; V: TRBV11-2; size: NA; D: TRBD1; CDR3: CASTRTGRNTEAFF; DNA: TGTGCCAGCACCAGGACAGGACGGAACACTGAAGCTTTCTTT
J: TRBJ1-4; V: TRBV28; size: NA; D: NA; CDR3: CASSPSGSFRGEKLFF; DNA: TGTGCCAGCAGCCCTAGCGGGTCTTTTCGCGGGGAAAAACTGTTTTTT
J: TRBJ2-3; V: TRBV7-9; size: NA; D: TRBD1; CDR3: CASSLGTGTDTQYF; DNA: TGTGCCAGCAGCTTAGGGACAGGGACAGATACGCAGTATTTT
J: TRBJ2-5; V: TRBV28; size: NA; D: TRBD1; CDR3: CASSSPRTGVIQETQYF; DNA: TGTGCCAGCAGTTCTCCCCGGACAGGGGTGATCCAAGAGACCCAGTACTTC
J: TRBJ2-5; V: TRBV14; size: NA; D: NA; CDR3: CASSHSFAGNDRKQETQYF; DNA: TGTGCCAGCAGCCATAGTTTTGCGGGGAATGACCGAAAACAAGAGACCCAGTACTTC
J: TRBJ2-7; V: TRBV2; size: NA; D: TRBD1; CDR3: CATQTGLTYEQYF; DNA: TGTGCCACCCAGACAGGGCTAACCTACGAGCAGTACTTC
J: TRBJ1-1; V: TRBV5-6; size: NA; D: NA; CDR3: CASSLSVPSGAFF; DNA: TGTGCCAGCAGCTTGTCTGTCCCCAGCGGAGCTTTCTTT
J: TRBJ1-4; V: TRBV7-9; size: NA; D: NA; CDR3: CASSLETTNEKLFF; DNA: TGTGCCAGCAGCTTAGAAACAACTAATGAAAAACTGTTTTTT
J: TRBJ1-1; V: TRBV11-3; size: once; D: NA; CDR3: CASSLSRDTEAFF; DNA: TGTGCCAGCAGCTTATCCAGGGACACTGAAGCTTTCTTT
J: TRBJ2-1; V: TRBV7-9; size: NA; D: NA; CDR3: CASSLEEFNEQFF; DNA: TGTGCCAGCAGCTTAGAGGAGTTCAATGAGCAGTTCTTC
J: TRBJ2-3; V: TRBV7-2; size: NA; D: NA; CDR3: CASSFGWVQDTQYF; DNA: TGTGCCAGCAGCTTCGGCTGGGTTCAAGATACGCAGTATTTT
J: TRBJ2-1; V: TRBV4-3; size: NA; D: TRBD2; CDR3: CASSQDRAGSSYNEQFF; DNA: TGCGCCAGCAGCCAAGACCGAGCGGGGAGCTCCTACAATGAGCAGTTCTTC
J: TRBJ1-1; V: TRBV5-4; size: NA; D: NA; CDR3: CASSTRDTEAFF; DNA: TGTGCCAGCAGCACCAGGGACACTGAAGCTTTCTTT
J: TRBJ2-1; V: TRBV18; size: NA; D: TRBD2; CDR3: CASSPPTSGRAGYNEQFF; DNA: TGTGCCAGCTCACCACCGACTAGCGGGAGGGCCGGCTACAATGAGCAGTTCTTC
J: TRBJ2-1; V: TRBV7-9; size: NA; D: TRBD2; CDR3: CASSLGSGSGYNEQFF; DNA: TGTGCCAGCAGCTTAGGTAGCGGGAGTGGCTACAATGAGCAGTTCTTC
J: TRBJ2-1; V: TRBV5-3; size: NA; D: NA; CDR3: CATLGGSLDNEQFF; DNA: TGTGCCACGTTGGGGGGATCCTTAGACAATGAGCAGTTCTTC
J: TRBJ1-5; V: TRBV27; size: NA; D: TRBD1; CDR3: CASSVQGPNQPQHF; DNA: TGTGCCAGCAGTGTACAGGGGCCCAATCAGCCCCAGCATTTT
J: TRBJ1-4; V: TRBV21-1; size: NA; D: NA; CDR3: CASSKGRGGFSCVEKLFF; DNA: TGTGCCAGCAGCAAAGGGCGGGGGGGCTTCTCGTGTGTAGAAAAACTGTTTTTT